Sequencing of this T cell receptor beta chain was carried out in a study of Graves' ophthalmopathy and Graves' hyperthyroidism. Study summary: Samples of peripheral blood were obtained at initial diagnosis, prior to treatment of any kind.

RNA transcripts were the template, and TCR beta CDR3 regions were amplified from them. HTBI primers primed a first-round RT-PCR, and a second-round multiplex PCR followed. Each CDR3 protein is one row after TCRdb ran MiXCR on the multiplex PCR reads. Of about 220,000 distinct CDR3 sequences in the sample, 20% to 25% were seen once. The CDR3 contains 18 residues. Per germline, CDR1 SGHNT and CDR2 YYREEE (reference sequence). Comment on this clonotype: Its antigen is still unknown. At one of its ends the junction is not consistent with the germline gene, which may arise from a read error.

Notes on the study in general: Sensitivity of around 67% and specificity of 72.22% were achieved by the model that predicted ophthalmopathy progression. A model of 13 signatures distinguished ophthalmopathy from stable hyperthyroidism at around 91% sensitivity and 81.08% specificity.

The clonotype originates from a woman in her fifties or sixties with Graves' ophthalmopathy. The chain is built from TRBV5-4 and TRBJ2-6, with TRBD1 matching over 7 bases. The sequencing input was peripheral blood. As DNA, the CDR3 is TGTGCTAGCAGCCGAGCGTTTGAAGGGGGCGCGGGGGCCAACGTCCTGACTTTC. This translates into CASSRAFEGGAGANVLTF.